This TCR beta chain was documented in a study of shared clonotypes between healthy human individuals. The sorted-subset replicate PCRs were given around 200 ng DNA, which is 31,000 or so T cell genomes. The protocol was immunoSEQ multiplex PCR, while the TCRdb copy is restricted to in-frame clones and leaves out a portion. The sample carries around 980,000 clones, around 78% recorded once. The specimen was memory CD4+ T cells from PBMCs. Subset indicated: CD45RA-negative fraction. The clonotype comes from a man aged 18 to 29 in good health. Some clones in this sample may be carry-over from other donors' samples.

The CDR3 reads CASSEGLAGGGHEQFF. Here the CDR3 DNA reads TGTGCCAGCAGTGAGGGACTAGCGGGAGGCGGGCATGAGCAGTTCTTC. The chain couples TRBV6-1 to TRBJ2-1, with 15 bases that match TRBD2. This CDR3 region has 16 residues. Looked up from germline, CDR1 is MNHNS and CDR2 is SASEGT. The V gene end was trimmed by 3 bases and the J gene end by 8 bases; junction bases not matched to a gene: 5.